What follows describes a single T cell receptor beta chain. Amplification used 60 Vbeta primers and 13 Jbeta primers. Profiled with immunoSEQ multiplex PCR; TCRdb holds only in-frame clones, not every one. Here the sample spans approximately 120,000 clones, 60% to 85% being singletons. The data were obtained in a study of cytomegalovirus exposure and HLA in healthy donors. Germline V CDR1 and CDR2: SNHLY, FYNNEI. V was clipped by 4 bases and J by 7 bases, with 19 bases between them. The CDR3 spans 16 residues. The sequence derives from a female donor in good health and CMV-seronegative. The rearrangement uses TRBV2 and TRBJ1-4; possible D gene TRBD1, 6 bases. Sequencing was carried out using PBMCs. The CDR3 DNA sequence: TGTGCCAGCAGTGGATCACAGGGCTCCCGTACTGAAAAACTGTTTTTT. It encodes CASSGSQGSRTEKLFF.